One and the same sample provided the 26 T cell receptor beta chains below, sequenced in a study of OX40 agonist ivuxolimab in advanced cancers. TCRdb's table, derived via immunoSEQ multiplex PCR, lists solely in-frame clones and lacks some. The data hold about 37,000 clones, with about 90% observed a single time. The source material was CD4+ or CD8+ T cells sorted from blood, sampled in a trial of the OX40 agonist ivuxolimab. These TCRs come from an adult with an advanced solid tumor such as melanoma, head and neck, liver or kidney cancer.

The rearrangement links TRBV10-1 to TRBJ2-5; D unclear. Trimming left V 9 bases short and J 5 bases short, with 7 bases between. This CDR3 contains 10 residues. The germline gives CDR1 WNHNN, CDR2 SYGVQD (reference sequence). The CDR3 protein is CASERETQYF. In DNA, the CDR3 is TGCGCCAGTGAAAGGGAGACCCAGTACTTC.

V and J are TRBV5-1 and TRBJ2-7; 10 bases map to TRBD1. This CDR3 has 14 residues. Germline lookup yields CDR1 SGHRS and CDR2 YFSETQ. V gave up 4 bases and J gave up 5 bases; unmatched junction bases: 6. CDR3 sequence reads: CASSQTGGRDEQYF. CDR3 DNA: TGCGCCAGCAGCCAGACAGGGGGCAGGGACGAGCAGTACTTC.

The V call is TRBV2, the J call TRBJ1-2; 9 bases agree with TRBD1. The V gene's germline CDR1 is SNHLY and CDR2 FYNNEI. The CDR3 loop spans 16 amino acids. The V and J ends lost 2 bases and 3 bases, in that order; junction bases with no gene match: 7. The CDR3, as DNA: TGTGCCAGCAGTGAACGGGACAGGGCTGGCGACTATGGCTACACCTTC. Translating gives CASSERDRAGDYGYTF.

The chain has TRBV7-9 and TRBJ2-1; 8 nucleotides agree with TRBD1. The V gene's germline CDR1 is SEHNR and CDR2 FQNEAQ (reference sequence). The trim removed 7 bases at V and 0 bases at J, leaving 5 bases unmatched. CDR3 length equals 15 residues. The CDR3 DNA sequence: TGTGCCAGCACCCGAGGGACAGGCTCCTACAATGAGCAGTTCTTC. It specifies CASTRGTGSYNEQFF.

CDR3: CASSILAGGSYEQYF. The DNA for the CDR3 is TGTGCCAGTAGTATTTTAGCGGGGGGCTCCTACGAGCAGTACTTC. The chain carries TRBV19 and TRBJ2-7; 10 bases agree with TRBD2. CDR1 LNHDA and CDR2 SQIVND come from the germline V gene (reference sequence). CDR3 length: 15 amino acids. The junction had 2 bases not matched to a gene; V was cut back by 3 bases and J by 0 bases.

The rearrangement joins TRBV30 to TRBJ2-5; D is unclear. CDR1 and CDR2 from the germline V gene are GTSNPN and SVGIG (reference sequence). The V end was cut by 2 bases, the J end by 5 bases, with 12 bases between. There are 13 residues in the CDR3. CDR3 nucleotide sequence: TGTGCCTGGAGTTCTATGGGTTTGGAGACCCAGTACTTC. Translating it yields CAWSSMGLETQYF. The full variable domain, completed using reference TRBV30 and TRBJ2-5, is SQTIHQWPATLVQPVGSPLSLECTVEGTSNPNLYWYRQAAGRGLQLLFYSVGIGQISSEVPQNLSASRPQDRQFILSSKKLLLSDSGFYLCAWSSMGLETQYFGPGTRLLVL.

In this sample, this clone turned up once. The J gene is TRBJ2-1, the V gene TRBV13, with D perhaps TRBD1 (6 bases). CDR3 length: 15 amino acids. Germline CDR1 reads PRHDT; CDR2 reads FYEKMQ (reference sequence). Trimming left V 0 bases short and J 5 bases short, with 11 bases between. CDR3 sequence (DNA): TGTGCCAGCAGCTTAGGACAGGGAACCCACAATGAGCAGTTCTTC. Its protein is CASSLGQGTHNEQFF.

This chain uses TRBV5-5 with TRBJ1-1, with D hard to call. CDR3 length: 11 residues. V was clipped by 5 bases and J by 8 bases, with 10 bases between them. Germline CDR1 SGHKS, CDR2 YYEKEE (reference sequence). CDR3 sequence: CASSLTLEAFF. DNA of the CDR3: TGTGCCAGCAGTTTAACCTTAGAAGCTTTCTTT.

The rearrangement joins TRBV6-1 to TRBJ1-5; D is unresolved. CDR3 length: 14 amino acids. Deletions cut 2 bases from V and 7 bases from J, with 12 bases between. Looked up from germline, CDR1 is MNHNS and CDR2 is SASEGT. Here the CDR3 reads CASSEWRAGQPQHF. CDR3 DNA: TGTGCCAGCAGTGAATGGCGGGCGGGACAGCCCCAGCATTTT.

This clone showed up just once. The rearrangement uses TRBV6-6 and TRBJ1-2; a weak D match, TRBD1 (6 bases). Germline V gene lookup returns CDR1 MNHNY and CDR2 SVGAGI (reference sequence). V lost 7 bases, J lost 4 bases, and 10 bases lay in between. This CDR3 is 12 amino acids long. This chain's CDR3 is CASTPDSYGYTF. DNA of the CDR3: TGTGCCAGCACTCCGGACAGCTATGGCTACACCTTC.

The chain couples TRBV2 to TRBJ2-5; D is perhaps TRBD1 (6 bases). The ends were cut back, 8 bases at V and 4 bases at J, with 20 bases in the middle. The germline V gene encodes CDR1 SNHLY and CDR2 FYNNEI. The CDR3 consists of 15 residues. The CDR3 DNA sequence: TGTGCCAGCCAGCATGAGCTTACAGGGATAGAGACCCAGTACTTC. It yields the protein CASQHELTGIETQYF.

The chain uses TRBV5-1 and TRBJ2-5; 8 positions agree with TRBD1. The CDR3 has 15 residues. Germline V gene sequence: CDR1 SGHRS, CDR2 YFSETQ. The trim removed 4 bases at V and 5 bases at J, leaving 10 bases unmatched. The CDR3 spells CASSPRTGMGETQYF. CDR3 DNA: TGCGCCAGCAGCCCACGGACAGGGATGGGTGAGACCCAGTACTTC.

The chain links TRBV5-6 to TRBJ1-2; 10 bases match TRBD1. J gave up 5 bases and V 4 bases, and 14 bases lay outside the gene matches. The CDR3 has 17 residues. Germline V gene sequence: CDR1 SGHDT, CDR2 YYEEEE. CDR3: CASSLPPETGGEYGYTF. In DNA, the CDR3 is TGTGCCAGCAGCCTCCCCCCGGAGACAGGGGGCGAGTATGGCTACACCTTC.

This clone has a single count. The rearrangement links TRBV28 to TRBJ2-2, with D possibly called TRBD1 or TRBD2 (5 bases each). The V gene's germline CDR1 is MDHEN and CDR2 SYDVKM. The CDR3 runs 15 residues. Trimming pared 4 bases from V and 5 bases from J, leaving 14 bases between. This CDR3 is CASSSLFGGTGELFF. As DNA, the CDR3 is TGTGCCAGCAGTTCCCTATTTGGGGGAACCGGGGAGCTGTTTTTT. The entire variable domain, with the rest obtained from reference TRBV28 and TRBJ2-2, is as follows: DVKVTQSSRYLVKRTGEKVFLECVQDMDHENMFWYRQDPGLGLRLIYFSYDVKMKEKGDIPEGYSVSREKKERFSLILESASTNQTSMYLCASSSLFGGTGELFFGEGSRLTVL.

V is TRBV7-6 and J is TRBJ1-1; tentative D call: TRBD1 (5 bases). Per the germline V gene, CDR1 is SGHVS and CDR2 is FNYEAQ. Trimming shortened V by 1 base and J by 4 bases, and 16 bases separated the two germline ends. This CDR3 is built from 16 residues. CDR3 protein: CASSLEVQGKGTEAFF. The DNA of the CDR3 is TGTGCCAGCAGCTTAGAAGTTCAGGGCAAGGGCACTGAAGCTTTCTTT.

The chain employs TRBV14 and TRBJ2-1, with 10 bases fitting TRBD2. Germline CDR1 SGHDN, CDR2 FVKESK. The CDR3 is 16 residues long. Trimming removed 0 bases from V and 5 bases from J; junction bases left unmatched: 4. The CDR3 nucleotides are TGTGCCAGCAGCCAAGATCAAGCGGGGGGGAACAATGAGCAGTTCTTC. As protein: CASSQDQAGGNNEQFF.

The genes are TRBV5-1 and TRBJ2-1; D gene uncertain. This CDR3 has 14 residues. Germline CDR1 SGHRS, CDR2 YFSETQ. V dropped 0 bases and J dropped 6 bases, with 10 bases sitting between them. CDR3 in amino acids: CASSLAGELNEQFF. In DNA form, the CDR3 reads TGCGCCAGCAGCTTGGCCGGCGAACTCAATGAGCAGTTCTTC.

This chain uses TRBV7-6 with TRBJ2-7, with a weak D call TRBD1 (6 bases). V was shortened by 2 bases and J by 4 bases, with 12 bases between the two germline ends. The CDR3 is made up of 14 amino acids. CDR1 is SGHVS and CDR2 is FNYEAQ in the germline V gene. This CDR3 reads CASSLFGRGYEQYF. DNA of the CDR3: TGTGCCAGCAGCTTATTCGGCAGGGGTTACGAGCAGTACTTC.

This clone was observed a handful of times. The chain carries TRBV13 and TRBJ2-1; possible D gene TRBD1, 7 bases. The CDR3 is 18 residues long. V was trimmed by 0 bases and J by 8 bases, leaving 23 bases between them. Germline-derived CDR1 and CDR2 are PRHDT and FYEKMQ (reference sequence). The CDR3 loop reads CASSLGRVVEGAPDEQFF. The CDR3 bases are TGTGCCAGCAGCTTAGGCCGAGTGGTGGAGGGGGCGCCGGATGAGCAGTTCTTC.

The rearrangement uses TRBV7-8 and TRBJ2-1, with 10 bases matching TRBD1. Germline CDR1 reads SGHVS; CDR2 reads FQNEAQ. V lost 3 bases and J lost 4; bases outside the gene matches: 6. There are 16 residues in the CDR3. The CDR3 nucleotides read TGTGCCAGCAGCTTCTTACCGGGACAGGGGTACAATGAGCAGTTCTTC. It yields the protein CASSFLPGQGYNEQFF.

The chain couples TRBV2 to TRBJ2-7; either TRBD1 or TRBD2 may supply D (5 bases each). V lost 6 bases and J lost 0, with 15 bases in between. CDR1 and CDR2 (germline): SNHLY, FYNNEI. The CDR3 covers 15 residues. CDR3 amino acids: CASSPGTLNSYEQYF. The CDR3 coding sequence is TGTGCCAGCAGCCCCGGGACCCTGAACTCCTACGAGCAGTACTTC.

The chain couples TRBV7-9 to TRBJ1-3, with TRBD1 as a possible D gene (5 bases). Trimming pared 6 bases from V and 3 bases from J, leaving 18 bases between. The germline gives CDR1 SEHNR, CDR2 FQNEAQ (reference sequence). CDR3 size: 16 residues. This CDR3 is CASRGTRGSDGNTIYF. In nucleotides, the CDR3 is TGTGCCAGCAGGGGGACGAGGGGATCGGATGGAAACACCATATATTTT.

V and J are TRBV7-6 and TRBJ2-2; 10 nucleotides align to TRBD2. Germline-derived CDR1 and CDR2 are SGHVS and FNYEAQ. The CDR3 contains 16 residues. Losses at the gene ends were 4 bases for V and 5 bases for J; bases not matched to a gene: 7. The CDR3 here is CASSSPSGGGTGELFF. The CDR3 nucleotides are TGTGCCAGCAGCTCCCCTAGCGGGGGCGGTACCGGGGAGCTGTTTTTT.

This clone was seen once. The chain links TRBV7-9 to TRBJ2-3, with unresolved D. The CDR3 spans 15 residues. V shed 0 bases and J shed 2 bases, with 9 bases lying between them. Germline-derived CDR1 and CDR2 are SEHNR and FQNEAQ (reference sequence). CDR3 nucleotide sequence: TGTGCCAGCAGCTTAGCGAGTCACTTCACAGATACGCAGTATTTT. Translating gives CASSLASHFTDTQYF.

The rearrangement links TRBV4-1 to TRBJ1-1; maybe TRBD1 (5 bases). The CDR3 runs 11 residues. Trimming pared 2 bases from V and 8 bases from J, leaving 6 bases between. Germline values: CDR1 MGHRA, CDR2 YSYEKL. The CDR3 bases are TGCGCCAGCAGCCAAAAGGGGGAAGCTTTCTTT. It encodes CASSQKGEAFF.

The chain uses TRBV6-1 and TRBJ2-7; D perhaps matches TRBD1 (6 bases). Germline-derived CDR1 and CDR2 are MNHNS and SASEGT. The CDR3 is 14 residues long. V lost 5 bases and J lost 4, with 15 bases in between. The CDR3 sequence is CASSWDGGPYEQYF. DNA of the CDR3: TGTGCCAGCAGTTGGGATGGGGGCCCTTACGAGCAGTACTTC.